The clone carrying this TCR beta chain was detected ten times or more. Its antigen is not identified. This specimen comes from a study of T cells in Graves' hyperthyroidism and ophthalmopathy. General study points: Ophthalmopathy prediction by the model preceded onset by a median approximately 5.9 months. Blood held most thyroid clonotypes expanded above 0.001 frequency.

Criteria for exclusion of patients were uncontrolled infection, other autoimmune disease, pregnancy or lactation. TCR beta CDR3 regions were amplified from RNA transcripts. A set of HTBI primers served as the primers for a first-round RT-PCR of the TCR CDR3. Via MiXCR, TCRdb re-called the multiplex PCR reads, giving one row per CDR3 protein. The table shows some 600,000 distinct CDR3 sequences, with 11% to 15% occurring only once. Source material: blood. The receptor was derived from a woman younger than 45 with Graves' hyperthyroidism that later progressed to Graves' ophthalmopathy.

This chain's CDR3 is CASMIRSRPDTQYF. The CDR3 nucleotides read TGTGCCAGTATGATCCGGAGTAGGCCAGATACGCAGTATTTT. The chain links TRBV12-3 or TRBV12-4 to TRBJ2-3; D ambiguous. CDR3 length equals 14 residues. V lost 9 bases and J 4 bases, leaving 17 bases between the germline ends.